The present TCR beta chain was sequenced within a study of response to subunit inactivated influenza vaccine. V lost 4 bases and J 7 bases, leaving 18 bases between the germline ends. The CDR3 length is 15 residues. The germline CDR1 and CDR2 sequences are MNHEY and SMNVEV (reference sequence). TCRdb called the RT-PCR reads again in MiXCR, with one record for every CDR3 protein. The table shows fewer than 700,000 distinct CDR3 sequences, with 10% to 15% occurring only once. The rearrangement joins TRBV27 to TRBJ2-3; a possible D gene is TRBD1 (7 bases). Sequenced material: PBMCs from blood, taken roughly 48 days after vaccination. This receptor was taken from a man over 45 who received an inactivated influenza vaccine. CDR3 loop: CASSSPRGRTNTQYF. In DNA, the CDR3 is TGTGCCAGCAGTTCCCCCAGGGGGAGGACGAATACGCAGTATTTT.